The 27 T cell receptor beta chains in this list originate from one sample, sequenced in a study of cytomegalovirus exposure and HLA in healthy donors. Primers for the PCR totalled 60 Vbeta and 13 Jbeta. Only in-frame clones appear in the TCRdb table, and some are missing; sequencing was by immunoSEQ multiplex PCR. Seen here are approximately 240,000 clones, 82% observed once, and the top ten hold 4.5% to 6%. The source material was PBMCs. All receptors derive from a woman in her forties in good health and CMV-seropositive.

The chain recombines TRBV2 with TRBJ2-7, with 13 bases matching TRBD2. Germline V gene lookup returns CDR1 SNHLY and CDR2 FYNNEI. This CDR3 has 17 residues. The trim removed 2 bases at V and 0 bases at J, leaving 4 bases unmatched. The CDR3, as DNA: TGTGCCAGCAGTGAAACTAGCGGGGGGGTCCACTCCTACGAGCAGTACTTC. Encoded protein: CASSETSGGVHSYEQYF.

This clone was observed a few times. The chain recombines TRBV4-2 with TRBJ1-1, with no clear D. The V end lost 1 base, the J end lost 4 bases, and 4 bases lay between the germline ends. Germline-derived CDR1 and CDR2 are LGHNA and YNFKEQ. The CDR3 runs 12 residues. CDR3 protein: CASSQGSTEAFF. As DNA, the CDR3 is TGTGCCAGCAGCCAAGGGAGCACTGAAGCTTTCTTT.

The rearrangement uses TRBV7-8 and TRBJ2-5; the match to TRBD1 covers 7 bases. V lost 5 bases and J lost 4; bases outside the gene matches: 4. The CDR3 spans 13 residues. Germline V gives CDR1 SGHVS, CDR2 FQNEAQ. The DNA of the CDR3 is TGTGCCAGCAGCCAGGACAGGATAGAGACCCAGTACTTC. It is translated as CASSQDRIETQYF.

The CDR3 region has the DNA TGTGCCAGTAGTACTGGACAGGGTTGGACAGATACGCAGTATTTT. Translation: CASSTGQGWTDTQYF. This chain links TRBV19 with TRBJ2-3; 8 bases map to TRBD1. Trimming at V came to 4 bases and at J to 3 bases, leaving 6 bases not matched to a gene. In germline, CDR1 is LNHDA, CDR2 SQIVND (reference sequence). This CDR3 spans 15 amino acids.

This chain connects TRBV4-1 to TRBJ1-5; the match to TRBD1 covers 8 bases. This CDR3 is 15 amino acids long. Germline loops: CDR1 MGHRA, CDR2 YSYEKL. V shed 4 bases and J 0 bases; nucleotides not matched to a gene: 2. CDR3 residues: CASSRDRYSNQPQHF. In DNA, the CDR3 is TGCGCCAGCAGCCGGGACAGGTATAGCAATCAGCCCCAGCATTTT.

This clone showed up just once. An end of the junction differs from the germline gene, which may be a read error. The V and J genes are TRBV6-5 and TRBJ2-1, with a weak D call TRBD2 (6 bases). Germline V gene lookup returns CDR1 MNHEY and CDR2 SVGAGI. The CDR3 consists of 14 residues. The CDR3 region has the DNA TGTGCCAGCAGTTACTGGGACTCCTTCAATGAGCAGTTCTTC. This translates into CASSYWDSFNEQFF.

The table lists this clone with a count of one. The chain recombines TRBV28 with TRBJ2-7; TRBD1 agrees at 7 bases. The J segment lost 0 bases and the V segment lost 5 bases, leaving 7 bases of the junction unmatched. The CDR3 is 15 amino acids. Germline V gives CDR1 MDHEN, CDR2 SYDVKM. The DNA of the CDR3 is TGTGCCAGCAGTCCTCGACAGGGCAGCTCCTACGAGCAGTACTTC. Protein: CASSPRQGSSYEQYF.

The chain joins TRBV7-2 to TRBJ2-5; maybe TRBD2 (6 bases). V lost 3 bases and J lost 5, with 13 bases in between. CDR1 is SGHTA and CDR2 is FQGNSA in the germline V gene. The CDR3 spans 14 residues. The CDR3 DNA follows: TGTGCCAGCAGCTTGGGGACTCGTCCCGAGACCCAGTACTTC. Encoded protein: CASSLGTRPETQYF.

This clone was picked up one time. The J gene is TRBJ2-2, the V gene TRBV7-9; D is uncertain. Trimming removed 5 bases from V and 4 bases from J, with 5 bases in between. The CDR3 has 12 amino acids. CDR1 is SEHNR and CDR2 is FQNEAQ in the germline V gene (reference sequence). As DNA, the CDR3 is TGTGCCAGCAGCCTCGTCACCGGGGAGCTGTTTTTT. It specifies CASSLVTGELFF.

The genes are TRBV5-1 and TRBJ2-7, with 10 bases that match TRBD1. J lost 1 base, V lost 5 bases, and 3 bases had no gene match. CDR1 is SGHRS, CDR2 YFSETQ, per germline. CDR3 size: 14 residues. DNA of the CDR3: TGCGCCAGCAGTTGGGACAGGGGTTCCTACGAGCAGTACTTC. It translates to CASSWDRGSYEQYF. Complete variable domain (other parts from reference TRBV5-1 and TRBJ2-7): KAGVTQTPRYLIKTRGQQVTLSCSPISGHRSVSWYQQTPGQGLQFLFEYFSETQRNKGNFPGRFSGRQFSNSRSEMNVSTLELGDSALYLCASSWDRGSYEQYFGPGTRLTVT.

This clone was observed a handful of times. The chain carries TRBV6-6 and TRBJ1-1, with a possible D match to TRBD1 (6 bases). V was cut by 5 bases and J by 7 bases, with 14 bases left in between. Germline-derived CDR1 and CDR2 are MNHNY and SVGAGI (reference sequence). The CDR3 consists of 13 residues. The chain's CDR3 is CASSLKGQNEAFF. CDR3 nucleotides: TGTGCCAGCAGTCTAAAGGGACAAAATGAAGCTTTCTTT.

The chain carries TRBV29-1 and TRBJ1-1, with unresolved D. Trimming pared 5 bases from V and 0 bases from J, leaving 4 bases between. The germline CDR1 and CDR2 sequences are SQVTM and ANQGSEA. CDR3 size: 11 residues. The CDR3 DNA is TGCAGCGTTCATCTGAACACTGAAGCTTTCTTT. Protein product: CSVHLNTEAFF.

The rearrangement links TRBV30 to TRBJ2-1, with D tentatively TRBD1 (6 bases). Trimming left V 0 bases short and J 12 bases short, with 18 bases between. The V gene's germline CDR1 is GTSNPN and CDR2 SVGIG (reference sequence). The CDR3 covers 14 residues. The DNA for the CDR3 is TGTGCCTGGAGTGTCGACAGACAGGAGCTTAGGCAGTTCTTC. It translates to CAWSVDRQELRQFF.

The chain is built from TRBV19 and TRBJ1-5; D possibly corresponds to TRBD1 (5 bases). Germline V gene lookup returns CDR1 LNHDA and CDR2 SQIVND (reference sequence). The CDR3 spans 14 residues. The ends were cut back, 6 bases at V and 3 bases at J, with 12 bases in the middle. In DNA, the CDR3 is TGTGCCAGTAGCGAACAGGCGATCAATCAGCCCCAGCATTTT. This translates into CASSEQAINQPQHF.

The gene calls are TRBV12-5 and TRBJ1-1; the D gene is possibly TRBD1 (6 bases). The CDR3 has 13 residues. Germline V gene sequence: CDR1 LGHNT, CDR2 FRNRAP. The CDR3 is CAVGRGMNTEAFF. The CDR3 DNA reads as TGTGCGGTGGGTAGGGGGATGAACACTGAAGCTTTCTTT.

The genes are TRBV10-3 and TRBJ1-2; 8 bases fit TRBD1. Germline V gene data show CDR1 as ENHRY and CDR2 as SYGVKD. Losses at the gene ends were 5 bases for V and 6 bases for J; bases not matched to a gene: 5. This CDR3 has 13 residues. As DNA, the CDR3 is TGTGCCATCAGTCCAGGGACAGGTGATGGCTACACCTTC. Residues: CAISPGTGDGYTF.

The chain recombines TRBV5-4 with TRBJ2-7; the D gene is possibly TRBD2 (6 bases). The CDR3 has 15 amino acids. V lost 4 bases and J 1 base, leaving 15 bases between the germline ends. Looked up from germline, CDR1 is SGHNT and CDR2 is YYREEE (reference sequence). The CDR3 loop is CASSRGGGSSYEQYF. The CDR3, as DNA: TGTGCCAGCAGCCGAGGTGGAGGGTCTTCCTACGAGCAGTACTTC.

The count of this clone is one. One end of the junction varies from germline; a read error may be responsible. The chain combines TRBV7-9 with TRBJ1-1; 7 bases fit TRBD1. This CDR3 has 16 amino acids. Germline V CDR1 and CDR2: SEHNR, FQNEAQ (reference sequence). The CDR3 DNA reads TGTTCCAGCAGCCCCCGCGGACAGGCCCGGAACACTGAAGCTTTCTTT. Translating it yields CSSSPRGQARNTEAFF.

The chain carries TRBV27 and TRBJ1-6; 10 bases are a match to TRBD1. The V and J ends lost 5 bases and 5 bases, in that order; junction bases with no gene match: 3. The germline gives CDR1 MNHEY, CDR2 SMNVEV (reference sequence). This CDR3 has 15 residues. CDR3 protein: CASSPGQGNNSPLHF. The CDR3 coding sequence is TGTGCCAGCAGTCCGGGACAGGGGAATAATTCACCCCTCCACTTT.

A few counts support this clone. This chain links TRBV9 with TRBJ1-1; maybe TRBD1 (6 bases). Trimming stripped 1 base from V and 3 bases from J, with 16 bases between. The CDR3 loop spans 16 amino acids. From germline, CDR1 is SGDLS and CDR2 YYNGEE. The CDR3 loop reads CASSVNREGGDTEAFF. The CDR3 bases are TGTGCCAGCAGCGTAAACAGGGAAGGTGGGGACACTGAAGCTTTCTTT.

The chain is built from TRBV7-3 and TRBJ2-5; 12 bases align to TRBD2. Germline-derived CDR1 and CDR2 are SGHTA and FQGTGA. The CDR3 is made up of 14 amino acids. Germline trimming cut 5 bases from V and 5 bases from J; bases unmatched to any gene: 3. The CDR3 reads CASSPGLAGETQYF. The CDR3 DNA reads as TGTGCCAGCAGCCCTGGACTAGCGGGGGAGACCCAGTACTTC.

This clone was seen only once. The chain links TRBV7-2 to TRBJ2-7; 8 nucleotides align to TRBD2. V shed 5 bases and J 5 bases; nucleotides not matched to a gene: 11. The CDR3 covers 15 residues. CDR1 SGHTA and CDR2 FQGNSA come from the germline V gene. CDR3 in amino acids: CASSLSGTSRHEQYF. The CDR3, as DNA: TGTGCCAGCAGCCTCTCCGGGACTAGTAGACACGAGCAGTACTTC.

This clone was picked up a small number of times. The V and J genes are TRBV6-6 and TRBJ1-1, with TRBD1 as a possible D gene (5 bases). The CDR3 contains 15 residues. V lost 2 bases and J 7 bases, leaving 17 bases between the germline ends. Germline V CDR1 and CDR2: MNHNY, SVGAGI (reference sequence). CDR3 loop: CASSYQTGTQYEAFF. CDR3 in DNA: TGTGCCAGCAGTTACCAGACCGGGACTCAATATGAAGCTTTCTTT.

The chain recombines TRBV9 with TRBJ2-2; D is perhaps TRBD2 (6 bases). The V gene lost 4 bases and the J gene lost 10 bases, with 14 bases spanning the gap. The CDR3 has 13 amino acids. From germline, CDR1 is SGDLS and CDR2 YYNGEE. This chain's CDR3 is CASSPSGFEELFF. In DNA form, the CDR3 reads TGTGCCAGCAGCCCGAGCGGGTTCGAGGAGCTGTTTTTT. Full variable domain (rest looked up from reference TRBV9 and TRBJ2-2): DSGVTQTPKHLITATGQRVTLRCSPRSGDLSVYWYQQSLDQGLQFLIQYYNGEERAKGNILERFSAQQFPDLHSELNLSSLELGDSALYFCASSPSGFEELFFGEGSRLTVL.

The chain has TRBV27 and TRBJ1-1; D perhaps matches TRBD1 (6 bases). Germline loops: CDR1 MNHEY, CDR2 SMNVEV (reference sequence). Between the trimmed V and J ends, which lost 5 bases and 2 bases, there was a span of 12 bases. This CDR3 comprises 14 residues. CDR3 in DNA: TGTGCCAGCAGTCAGGCGACAGGCAACACTGAAGCTTTCTTT. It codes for CASSQATGNTEAFF.

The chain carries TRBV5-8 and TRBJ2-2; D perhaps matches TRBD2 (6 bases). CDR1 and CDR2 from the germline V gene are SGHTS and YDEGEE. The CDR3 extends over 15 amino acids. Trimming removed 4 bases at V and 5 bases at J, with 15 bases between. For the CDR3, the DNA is TGTGCCAGCAGCCGGGACGGGGCGGGAACCGGGGAGCTGTTTTTT. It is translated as CASSRDGAGTGELFF.

The CDR3 region has the DNA TGTGCCAGTAGTATAGCGGGGGGGAGAGGCAATCAGCCCCAGCATTTT. Translated, it gives CASSIAGGRGNQPQHF. The V gene is TRBV19, the J gene TRBJ1-5, with D perhaps matching TRBD1 (5 bases). The CDR3 is 16 residues long. Deletions cut 1 base from V and 2 bases from J, with 12 bases between. Germline CDR1 is LNHDA and CDR2 is SQIVND (reference sequence).